The clone carrying this T cell receptor (beta chain) was seen a few times. The antigen remains unidentified. Noted treatment: 15 to 20 received Ad26.COV2.S at low or high dose, single or two shots; about five received placebo; per-sample allocation not given. It was on day 63 after the first vaccine or placebo injection that samples were taken. This record comes from a study of Ad26.COV2.S vaccination and SARS-CoV-2 variants. Study-wide results and limits: Marked by substantial breadth, spike-specific CD8+ and CD4+ T cell responses were reportedly seen after vaccination.

Data came from immunoSEQ multiplex PCR; TCRdb stores just in-frame clones and leaves some out. Here the sample spans hundreds of thousands of clones, about 90% being singletons. V gave up 1 base and J gave up 2 bases, with 15 bases separating them. CDR1 and CDR2 from the germline V gene are SGHRS and YFSETQ. The CDR3 covers 16 residues. This receptor was identified in a person aged 18-60 years who received the Ad26.COV2.S COVID-19 vaccine or a placebo. The rearrangement uses TRBV5-1 and TRBJ1-2; TRBD1 might be the D (6 bases). The sequencing here drew on peripheral blood, taken in a trial of Ad26.COV2.S vaccine versus placebo. The CDR3 sequence: CASSLFGGESNYGYTF. The CDR3 DNA reads TGCGCCAGCAGCTTGTTCGGGGGCGAATCGAACTATGGCTACACCTTC.